The 23 T cell receptor beta chains below come from one sample, sequenced in a study of T cell responses to AZD1222 COVID-19 vaccine. TCRdb keeps only in-frame clones here, not all; method: immunoSEQ multiplex PCR. The sample carries about 180,000 clones, 85% to 90% recorded once. The sample consisted of peripheral blood, taken on day 0 of AZD1222 vaccination. The receptors here all came from an adult in good health.

This chain connects TRBV7-6 to TRBJ2-5, with a possible D match to TRBD2 (6 bases). This CDR3 has 13 residues. V was trimmed by 2 bases and J by 4 bases, leaving 8 bases between them. Looked up from germline, CDR1 is SGHVS and CDR2 is FNYEAQ. CDR3 loop: CASSLRLGETQYF. The CDR3, as DNA: TGTGCCAGCAGCTTAAGACTAGGAGAGACCCAGTACTTC.

The CDR3 coding sequence is TGTGCCAGCAGTTCACCGGGACTGCAACGCTACACCTTC. Protein sequence: CASSSPGLQRYTF. The genes are TRBV28 and TRBJ1-2; TRBD1 might be the D (5 bases). Germline V gene sequence: CDR1 MDHEN, CDR2 SYDVKM. V was cut by 4 bases and J by 9 bases, with 15 bases left in between. The CDR3 contains 13 residues.

The chain is built from TRBV7-9 and TRBJ1-1; the match to TRBD1 covers 9 bases. The CDR3 sequence is 14 residues long. V lost 1 base and J lost 3; bases outside the gene matches: 0. The V gene's germline CDR1 is SEHNR and CDR2 FQNEAQ (reference sequence). In nucleotides, the CDR3 is TGTGCCAGCAGCTTAGGGGACAGGGACACTGAAGCTTTCTTT. This gives the protein CASSLGDRDTEAFF.

The chain joins TRBV10-1 to TRBJ1-4, with 10 nucleotides matching TRBD1. V was pared by 0 bases and J by 7 bases, with 5 bases of the junction left unmatched. The CDR3 totals 16 residues. CDR1 and CDR2 (germline): WNHNN, SYGVQD (reference sequence). CDR3 residues: CASSESAGTGAEKLFF. Here the CDR3 DNA reads TGCGCCAGCAGTGAGTCGGCCGGGACAGGGGCTGAAAAACTGTTTTTT.

The chain employs TRBV11-2 and TRBJ2-7, with D perhaps matching TRBD1 (6 bases). Germline V lookup: CDR1 SGHAT, CDR2 FQNNGV. This CDR3 is 14 amino acids long. The V end lost 4 bases, the J end lost 4 bases, and 14 bases lay between the germline ends. Here the CDR3 reads CASSSRGQVYEQYF. Here the CDR3 DNA reads TGTGCCAGCAGCTCCAGGGGTCAGGTTTACGAGCAGTACTTC.

The chain employs TRBV4-2 and TRBJ2-5; TRBD2 might be the D (6 bases). The CDR3 runs to 14 residues. Deletions cut 1 base from V and 3 bases from J, with 9 bases between. CDR1 is LGHNA, CDR2 YNFKEQ, per germline. CDR3 loop: CASSQVSGEETQYF. The CDR3 DNA reads TGTGCCAGCAGCCAAGTTAGCGGAGAAGAGACCCAGTACTTC.

The J gene is TRBJ2-5, the V gene TRBV7-6; D call uncertain. This CDR3 has 14 residues. Germline V CDR1 and CDR2: SGHVS, FNYEAQ. Trimming cost V 5 bases and J 0 bases, with 10 bases left between them. In nucleotides, the CDR3 is TGTGCCAGCAGCACCACACTTTACCAAGAGACCCAGTACTTC. Translation: CASSTTLYQETQYF.

The chain carries TRBV7-2 and TRBJ1-6; D not certain. The CDR3 is 12 residues long. CDR1 is SGHTA and CDR2 is FQGNSA in the germline V gene. V dropped 2 bases and J dropped 10 bases, with 6 bases sitting between them. CDR3 protein: CASSLILSPLHF. The CDR3 DNA sequence: TGTGCCAGCAGCTTAATATTGTCACCCCTCCACTTT.

The chain combines TRBV3-1 (or the pseudogene TRBV3-2) with TRBJ1-2; D is unclear. This CDR3 contains 17 residues. The germline gives CDR1 LGHDT, CDR2 YNNKEL (reference sequence). The germline V and J ends were trimmed by 7 bases and 3 bases, with 24 bases remaining between them. The CDR3 bases are TGTGCCAGCACGAGTGGAACAGCCAGGCGTAGGGACTATGGCTACACCTTC. Encoded protein: CASTSGTARRRDYGYTF.

The chain has TRBV4-2 and TRBJ1-4; the D gene is possibly TRBD1 (5 bases). Per the germline V gene, CDR1 is LGHNA and CDR2 is YNFKEQ. The CDR3 spans 16 residues. V dropped 4 bases and J dropped 2 bases, with 14 bases sitting between them. The CDR3 is CASSPEGLLTNEKLFF. The CDR3 coding sequence is TGTGCCAGCAGCCCGGAGGGACTTTTGACTAATGAAAAACTGTTTTTT.

This clone was seen more than once but under ten times. The chain uses TRBV27 and TRBJ1-2; tentative D call: TRBD1 (6 bases). Germline V gives CDR1 MNHEY, CDR2 SMNVEV (reference sequence). The V and J ends lost 0 bases and 8 bases respectively, with 13 bases between them. The length of the CDR3 is 14 residues. The CDR3 DNA reads as TGTGCCAGCAGTTTATCTTCAGGGGTTTACGGCTACACCTTC. This gives the protein CASSLSSGVYGYTF.

The chain is built from TRBV7-9 and TRBJ2-3, with 12 bases that match TRBD1. Per germline, CDR1 SEHNR and CDR2 FQNEAQ (reference sequence). CDR3 size: 16 residues. V shed 5 bases and J 6 bases; nucleotides not matched to a gene: 9. The CDR3: CASSGGDRGQMDTQYF. The DNA of the CDR3 is TGTGCCAGCAGCGGCGGGGACAGGGGGCAAATGGATACGCAGTATTTT.

The chain has TRBV28 and TRBJ2-5; D not certain. The CDR3 is 15 amino acids. V dropped 0 bases and J dropped 5 bases, with 13 bases sitting between them. From germline, CDR1 is MDHEN and CDR2 SYDVKM. The CDR3 DNA reads as TGTGCCAGCAGTTTATGGACCCAGGTGGGGGAGACCCAGTACTTC. Translation gives CASSLWTQVGETQYF.

The rearrangement joins TRBV2 to TRBJ1-2, with D hard to call. The V gene lost 6 bases and the J gene lost 5 bases, with 10 bases spanning the gap. CDR3 length: 12 residues. CDR1 is SNHLY, CDR2 FYNNEI, per germline. CDR3 DNA: TGTGCCAGCAGCAGTAGCGGGTATGGCTACACCTTC. Encoded protein: CASSSSGYGYTF.

The chain couples TRBV4-1 to TRBJ2-5, with TRBD2 identical over 7 bases. The germline V gene has CDR1 MGHRA and CDR2 YSYEKL. V was clipped by 1 base and J by 3 bases; unmatched bases: 11. The CDR3 has 17 amino acids. CDR3 nucleotide sequence: TGCGCCAGCAGCCAAGGCCCCCCAGTGGGGGGGGAAGAGACCCAGTACTTC. This encodes CASSQGPPVGGEETQYF.

Details on this clone: The junction and the germline gene differ at one end; a read error may be behind it. The genes are TRBV5-5 and TRBJ2-3; either TRBD1 or TRBD2 may fit D (6 bases each). The CDR3 runs 11 residues. The V gene's germline CDR1 is SGHKS and CDR2 YYEKEE (reference sequence). CDR3 amino acids: CASNNEWGADF. CDR3 sequence (DNA): TGTGCCAGCAACAACGAATGGGGGGCGGATTTT.

V and J are TRBV5-4 and TRBJ2-7; the D is unclear. V gave up 2 bases and J gave up 7 bases, with 16 bases separating them. This CDR3 is built from 14 residues. Germline V gene lookup returns CDR1 SGHNT and CDR2 YYREEE (reference sequence). CDR3 sequence: CASSFLPALSEQYF. CDR3 nucleotides: TGTGCCAGCAGCTTCCTGCCAGCCCTAAGTGAGCAGTACTTC.

V and J are TRBV3-1 (or the pseudogene TRBV3-2) and TRBJ2-1, with D uncertain. Trimming left V 1 base short and J 6 bases short, with 10 bases between. Germline V gives CDR1 LGHDT, CDR2 YNNKEL (reference sequence). The CDR3 spans 14 residues. In nucleotides, the CDR3 is TGTGCCAGCAGCCAAGGGGGATGGGGCAATGAGCAGTTCTTC. It yields the protein CASSQGGWGNEQFF.

The CDR3 loop reads CASSLAQGRNYGYTF. The CDR3 coding sequence is TGCGCCAGCAGCTTGGCTCAGGGGCGGAACTATGGCTACACCTTC. The rearrangement links TRBV5-1 to TRBJ1-2, with a tentative D call TRBD1 (6 bases). The length of the CDR3 is 15 residues. Germline V CDR1 and CDR2: SGHRS, YFSETQ. V dropped 0 bases and J dropped 2 bases, with 11 bases sitting between them.

V usage is TRBV28 and J usage is TRBJ2-3; D could derive from TRBD1 or TRBD2 (6 bases each). Trimming cost V 9 bases and J 1 base, with 17 bases left between them. The CDR3 has 15 amino acids. Germline V gives CDR1 MDHEN, CDR2 SYDVKM. The chain's CDR3 is CASSYREAGTDTQYF. The CDR3 DNA is TGTGCCAGTTCCTACAGGGAGGCCGGCACAGATACGCAGTATTTT.

The chain couples TRBV6-1 to TRBJ2-3, with a weak D call TRBD2 (7 bases). V shed 3 bases and J shed 8 bases, with 18 bases lying between them. The CDR3 sequence is 15 residues long. Germline CDR1 MNHNS, CDR2 SASEGT. The CDR3 protein is CASSDFGGRGATQYF. CDR3 nucleotide sequence: TGTGCCAGCAGTGATTTCGGGGGGCGAGGGGCTACGCAGTATTTT.

Of note for this clone: The sample carries other DNA sequences with the same CDR3. The CDR3 protein is CASSLGLAGQETQYF. The CDR3 bases are TGTGCCAGCAGCTTGGGGCTAGCGGGACAAGAGACCCAGTACTTC. This chain links TRBV5-4 with TRBJ2-5; 9 bases line up with TRBD2. From germline, CDR1 is SGHNT and CDR2 YYREEE (reference sequence). This CDR3 region has 15 residues. The V and J ends lost 0 bases and 2 bases, in that order; junction bases with no gene match: 2.

The gene calls are TRBV9 and TRBJ2-3; 10 positions agree with TRBD1. In germline, CDR1 is SGDLS, CDR2 YYNGEE. The CDR3 consists of 15 residues. V trimming: 7 bases; J trimming: 6 bases; junction bases outside the gene matches: 11. CDR3: CASGGGTGDLDTQYF. CDR3 nucleotides: TGTGCCAGCGGGGGAGGGACAGGGGATTTGGATACGCAGTATTTT.